These T cell receptor beta chains were read from a single sample in a study of HIV-infected patients and healthy controls. One entry per CDR3 protein, called by TCRdb with MiXCR from the 5' RACE reads. The top ten hold roughly 2.6% of the sample, which has 15,000 to 20,000 distinct CDR3 sequences, more than 8% seen once. Sequenced: blood. The receptors originated from an adult in good health. CDR3s include the opening cysteine and the closing phenylalanine or tryptophan. A D gene is named only where the DNA matches it firmly. Clone size is shown for a subset of rows, as once, few, many or a class of expanded clone.

size	V	D	J	DNA	CDR3
-	TRBV3-1	TRBD2	TRBJ2-6	TGTGCCAGCAGCCACACTGCGGGAGGAGGACTCTCTGGGGCCAACGTCCTGACTTTC	CASSHTAGGGLSGANVLTF
many	TRBV4-3	TRBD1	TRBJ1-5	TGCGCCAGCAGCCAAAGGACAGGGGTGGGTCAGCCCCAGCATTTT	CASSQRTGVGQPQHF
many	TRBV20-1	-	TRBJ2-4	TGCAGTGCTAGGCGGGACGCCTCCAAAAACATTCAGTACTTC	CSARRDASKNIQYF
many	TRBV6-5	-	TRBJ2-7	TGTGCCAGCAGTTATTCCGAGGGGCTTAACGAGCAGTACTTC	CASSYSEGLNEQYF
-	TRBV7-3	TRBD1	TRBJ1-1	TGTGCCAGCAGCTTCGACAGGGTAACTGAAGCTTTCTTT	CASSFDRVTEAFF
-	TRBV2	-	TRBJ2-4	TGTGCCAGCAGTGTCGGTGGTAGGGGGGCAGCCAAAAACATTCAGTACTTC	CASSVGGRGAAKNIQYF
many	TRBV6-1	TRBD1	TRBJ2-7	TGTGCCAGCATGACAGGGGGATCCCCCTTCGAGCAGTACTTC	CASMTGGSPFEQYF
-	TRBV7-9	-	TRBJ1-2	TGTGCCAGCAGCCCCGACTCCGCCGGGGATGGCTACACCTTC	CASSPDSAGDGYTF
-	TRBV29-1	TRBD1	TRBJ2-1	TGCAGCGTTGAAGGGACAGGAATGGACAATGAGCAGTTCTTC	CSVEGTGMDNEQFF
many	TRBV6-6	-	TRBJ2-5	TGTGCCGCCAACACTAAGGGGGAGGGAGAGACCCAGTACTTC	CAANTKGEGETQYF
few	TRBV10-3	-	TRBJ2-5	TGTGCCATCAGTGCCCCTACGGGGGGCGAAATTAGGGAGACCCAGTACTTC	CAISAPTGGEIRETQYF
many	TRBV25-1	-	TRBJ1-2	TGTGCCAGCAGGGGCCCCCAGGGGCGCAACTATGGCTACACCTTC	CASRGPQGRNYGYTF
once	TRBV27	-	TRBJ2-6	TGTGAAAGCAGTTTTGGAAAATCTGGGGCCAACGTCCTGACTTTC	CESSFGKSGANVLTF
-	TRBV5-1	-	TRBJ2-3	TGCGCCAGCAGCTTGGCCGGGGGAATAGTTAGTACAGATACGCAGTATTTT	CASSLAGGIVSTDTQYF
-	TRBV11-2	-	TRBJ2-5	TGTGCCAGCAGCTTAGAGGCAGGGCCAGAGACCCAGTACTTC	CASSLEAGPETQYF
-	TRBV27	-	TRBJ2-7	TGTGCCAGCACTCCAAAGGGAATCGGGACAGCGTTTCGGGAGATCTACGAGCAGTACTTC	CASTPKGIGTAFREIYEQYF